The present entry profiles one TCR beta chain with its context. Only one count was recorded for this clone. Its antigen remains undetermined. It has no much larger one-base neighbor in the sample; base qualities were not kept. CDR1 and CDR2, per the germline V gene (reference sequence), are SEHNR and FQNEAQ. Trimming costs V 3 bases and J 9 bases, and their ends lie 15 bases apart. The CDR3 contains 14 residues, cysteine and phenylalanine counted. Left in the record is the CDR3 DNA by itself, 42 bases read in frame from the first base. This sample stems from a study of cytomegalovirus exposure and HLA in healthy donors (dated by TCRdb to the late 2010s). Context from the whole study: According to a later analysis, the roughly 130 validation repertoires were produced on the same platform as the approximately 610 repertoires of the first cohort. The study was designed to test whether signatures of past pathogen exposure could be identified by cataloging public T cell receptors. A separate validation cohort of approximately 120 different subjects was used in addition to the approximately 670-subject first cohort. To predict cytomegalovirus infection status, the study brought together high-throughput TCR immunosequencing, statistical association of individual TCRs with disease status, and machine learning. Paper-wide results and their limitations: The classifier was reported to diagnose cytomegalovirus status with high specificity and sensitivity in both the original cohort and the validation cohort. Most TCR sequences were observed very rarely across donors, whereas some public TCRs were present in many individuals. Three of the identified cytomegalovirus-associated TCR beta chains were confirmed in vitro to be specific for cytomegalovirus antigens. All 120 or so repertoires were used to score co-occurrence in the validation cohort in a later analysis, because that analysis had no HLA typing for the cohort. A total of some 180 TCR beta chains were listed by the study as associated with cytomegalovirus. It was suggested by the authors that the approach could potentially be generalized to other disease states and immunological phenotypes. Subsequent analysis determined that TCRs grouped into clusters in the first cohort also showed a tendency toward co-occurrence across the approximately 120 validation repertoires, and approximately 94% of cluster scores exceeded 0.

To prepare the library, the immunoSEQ multiplex PCR assay was applied. Regarding the original processing steps: A statistical classification framework was developed to diagnose cytomegalovirus status using the catalog of TCR beta chain sequences. Entries here come from immuneACCESS through TCRdb and include only in-frame sequences with V and J called. Some clones fail to appear in such tables; in the studies checked, an unresolved V gene covers under half of the shortfall, and the cause of the remainder is unknown. V, J and clone size are those of that table, while D and trimming were read from the DNA. A total of over 250,000 clones appear in this sample, 75% to 90% of them only once. Jointly, the top ten make up about 1.2% of the sample. The donors were included in the validation cohort of roughly 120 subjects, a group kept apart from the approximately 650-subject first cohort.

Material: PBMCs. The receptor chain draws on TRBV7-9 and TRBJ2-1; the D gene is possibly TRBD2, with 6 bases matching. This TCR derives from a woman under 40 in good health and CMV-seropositive. The DNA is TGTGCCAGCAGCTTCCTAGGACTACCTACTGAGCAGTTCTTC. It translates to CASSFLGLPTEQFF.